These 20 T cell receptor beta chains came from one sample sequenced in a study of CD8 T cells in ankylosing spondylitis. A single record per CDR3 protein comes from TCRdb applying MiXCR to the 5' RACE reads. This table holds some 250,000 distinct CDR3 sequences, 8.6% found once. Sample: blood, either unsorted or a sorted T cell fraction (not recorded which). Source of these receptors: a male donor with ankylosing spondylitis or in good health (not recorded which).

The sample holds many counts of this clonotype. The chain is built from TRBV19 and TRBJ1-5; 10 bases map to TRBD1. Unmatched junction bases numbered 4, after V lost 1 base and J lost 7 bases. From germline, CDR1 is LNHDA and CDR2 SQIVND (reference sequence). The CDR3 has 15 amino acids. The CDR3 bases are TGTGCCAGTAGTATAGGGGGACAGGGGAGACAGCCCCAGCATTTT. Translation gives CASSIGGQGRQPQHF. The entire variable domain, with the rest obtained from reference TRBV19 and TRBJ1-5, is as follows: DGGITQSPKYLFRKEGQNVTLSCEQNLNHDAMYWYRQDPGQGLRLIYYSQIVNDFQKGDIAEGYSVSREKKESFPLTVTSAQKNPTAFYLCASSIGGQGRQPQHFGDGTRLSIL.

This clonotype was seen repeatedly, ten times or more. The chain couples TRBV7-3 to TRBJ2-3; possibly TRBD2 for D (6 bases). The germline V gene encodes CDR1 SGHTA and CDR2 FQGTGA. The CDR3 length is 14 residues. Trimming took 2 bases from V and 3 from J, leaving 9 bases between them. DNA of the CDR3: TGTGCCAGCAGCTTAGCGGGGATAACAGATACGCAGTATTTT. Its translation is CASSLAGITDTQYF.

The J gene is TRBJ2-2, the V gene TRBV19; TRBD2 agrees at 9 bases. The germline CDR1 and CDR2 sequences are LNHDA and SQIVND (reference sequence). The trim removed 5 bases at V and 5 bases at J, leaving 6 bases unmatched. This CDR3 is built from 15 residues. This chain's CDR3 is CASSPGLAWTGELFF. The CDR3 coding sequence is TGTGCCAGTAGTCCCGGACTAGCGTGGACCGGGGAGCTGTTTTTT. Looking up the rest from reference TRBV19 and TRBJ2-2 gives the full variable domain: DGGITQSPKYLFRKEGQNVTLSCEQNLNHDAMYWYRQDPGQGLRLIYYSQIVNDFQKGDIAEGYSVSREKKESFPLTVTSAQKNPTAFYLCASSPGLAWTGELFFGEGSRLTVL.

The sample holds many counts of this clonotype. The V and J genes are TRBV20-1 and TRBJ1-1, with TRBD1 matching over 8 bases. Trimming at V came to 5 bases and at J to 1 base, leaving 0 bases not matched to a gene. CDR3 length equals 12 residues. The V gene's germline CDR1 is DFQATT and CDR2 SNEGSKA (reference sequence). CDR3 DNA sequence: TGCAGTGCTGGACAGGGGAACACTGAAGCTTTCTTT. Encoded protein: CSAGQGNTEAFF.

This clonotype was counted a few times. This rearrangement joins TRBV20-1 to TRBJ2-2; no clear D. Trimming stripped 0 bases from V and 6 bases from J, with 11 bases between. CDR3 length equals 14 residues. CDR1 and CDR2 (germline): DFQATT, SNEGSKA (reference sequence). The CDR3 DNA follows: TGCAGTGCTAGAGAGGGCCACTCGTCCGGGGAGCTGTTTTTT. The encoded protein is CSAREGHSSGELFF.

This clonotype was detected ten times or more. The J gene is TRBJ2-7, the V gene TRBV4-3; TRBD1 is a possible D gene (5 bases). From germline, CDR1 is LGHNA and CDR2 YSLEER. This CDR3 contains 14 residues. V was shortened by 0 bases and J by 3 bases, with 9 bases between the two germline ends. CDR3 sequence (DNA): TGCGCCAGCAGCCAAGAAACAGGTAACTACGAGCAGTACTTC. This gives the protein CASSQETGNYEQYF.

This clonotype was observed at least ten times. CDR3 in amino acids: CASRTRRSTDTQYF. CDR3 coding DNA: TGTGCCAGCAGGACAAGGAGGAGCACAGATACGCAGTATTTT. J is TRBJ2-3 and V is TRBV14, with a weak D call TRBD2 (5 bases). Trimming left V 6 bases short and J 0 bases short, with 10 bases between. CDR3 length: 14 residues. CDR1 and CDR2 from the germline V gene are SGHDN and FVKESK.

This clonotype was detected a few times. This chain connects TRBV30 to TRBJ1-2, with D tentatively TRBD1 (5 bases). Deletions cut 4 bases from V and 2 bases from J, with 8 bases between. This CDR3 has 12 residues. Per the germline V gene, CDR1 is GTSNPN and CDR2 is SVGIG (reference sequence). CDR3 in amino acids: CAWMGGNYGYTF. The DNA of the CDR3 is TGTGCCTGGATGGGGGGAAACTATGGCTACACCTTC. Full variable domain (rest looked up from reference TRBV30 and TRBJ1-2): SQTIHQWPATLVQPVGSPLSLECTVEGTSNPNLYWYRQAAGRGLQLLFYSVGIGQISSEVPQNLSASRPQDRQFILSSKKLLLSDSGFYLCAWMGGNYGYTFGSGTRLTVV.

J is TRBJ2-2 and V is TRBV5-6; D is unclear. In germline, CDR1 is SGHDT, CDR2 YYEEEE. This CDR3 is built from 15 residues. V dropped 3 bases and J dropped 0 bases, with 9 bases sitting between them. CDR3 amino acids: CASSSDFTNTGELFF. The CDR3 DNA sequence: TGTGCCAGCAGCTCCGACTTCACGAACACCGGGGAGCTGTTTTTT.

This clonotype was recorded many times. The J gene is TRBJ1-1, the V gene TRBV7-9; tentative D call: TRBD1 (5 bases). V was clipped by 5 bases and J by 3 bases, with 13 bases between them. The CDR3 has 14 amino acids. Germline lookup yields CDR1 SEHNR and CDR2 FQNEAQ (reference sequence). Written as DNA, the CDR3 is TGTGCCAGCAGCCCGGGGACGGTGGACACTGAAGCTTTCTTT. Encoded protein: CASSPGTVDTEAFF.

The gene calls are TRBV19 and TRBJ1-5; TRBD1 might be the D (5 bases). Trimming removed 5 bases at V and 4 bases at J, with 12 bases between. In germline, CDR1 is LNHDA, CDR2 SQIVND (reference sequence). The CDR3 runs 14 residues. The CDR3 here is CASSHQQGNQPQHF. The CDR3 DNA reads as TGTGCCAGTAGTCATCAGCAGGGTAATCAGCCCCAGCATTTT.

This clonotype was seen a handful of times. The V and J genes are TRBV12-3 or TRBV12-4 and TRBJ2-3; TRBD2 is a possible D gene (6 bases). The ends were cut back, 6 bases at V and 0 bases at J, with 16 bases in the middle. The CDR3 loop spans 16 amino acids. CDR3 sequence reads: CASSRQRRESTDTQYF. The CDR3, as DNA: TGTGCCAGCAGCCGCCAGCGGAGGGAGAGCACAGATACGCAGTATTTT.

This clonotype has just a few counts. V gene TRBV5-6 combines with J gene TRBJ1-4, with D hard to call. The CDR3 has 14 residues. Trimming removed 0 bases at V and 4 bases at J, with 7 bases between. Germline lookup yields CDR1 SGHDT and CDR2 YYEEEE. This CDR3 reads CASSLGGRNEKLFF. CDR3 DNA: TGTGCCAGCAGCTTGGGAGGTCGTAATGAAAAACTGTTTTTT.

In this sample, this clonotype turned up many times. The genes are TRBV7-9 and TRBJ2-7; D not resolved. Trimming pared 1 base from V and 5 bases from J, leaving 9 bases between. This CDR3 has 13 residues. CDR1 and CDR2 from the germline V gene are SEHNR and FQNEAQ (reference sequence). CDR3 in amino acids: CASSLEVRDEQYF. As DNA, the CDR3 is TGTGCCAGCAGCTTAGAGGTACGAGACGAGCAGTACTTC.

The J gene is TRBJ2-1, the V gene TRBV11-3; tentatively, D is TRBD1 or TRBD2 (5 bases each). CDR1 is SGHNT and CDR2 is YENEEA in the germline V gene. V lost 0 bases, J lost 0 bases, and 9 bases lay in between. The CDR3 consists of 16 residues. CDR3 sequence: CASSLDWGSSYNEQFF. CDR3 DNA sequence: TGTGCCAGCAGCTTAGATTGGGGGAGCTCCTACAATGAGCAGTTCTTC.

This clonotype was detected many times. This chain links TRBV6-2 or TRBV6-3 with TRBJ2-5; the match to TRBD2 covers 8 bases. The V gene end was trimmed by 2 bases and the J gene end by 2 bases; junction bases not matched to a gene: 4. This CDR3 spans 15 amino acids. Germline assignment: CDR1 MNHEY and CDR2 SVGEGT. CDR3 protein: CASSYRTSLQETQYF. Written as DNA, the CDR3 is TGTGCCAGCAGTTACAGGACTAGCCTACAAGAGACCCAGTACTTC.

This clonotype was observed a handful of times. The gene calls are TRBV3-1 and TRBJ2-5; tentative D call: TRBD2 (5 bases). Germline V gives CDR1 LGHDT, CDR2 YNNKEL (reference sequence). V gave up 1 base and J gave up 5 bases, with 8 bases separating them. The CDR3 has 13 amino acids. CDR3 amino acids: CASSQGRAETQYF. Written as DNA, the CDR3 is TGTGCCAGCAGCCAAGGGCGGGCCGAGACCCAGTACTTC.

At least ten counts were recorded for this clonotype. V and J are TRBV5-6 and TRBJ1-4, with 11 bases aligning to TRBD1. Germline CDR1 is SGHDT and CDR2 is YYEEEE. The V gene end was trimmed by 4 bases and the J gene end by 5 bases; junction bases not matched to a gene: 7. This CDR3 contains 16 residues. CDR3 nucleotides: TGTGCCAGCAGCACCGGGACAGGGGGTCCGAATGAAAAACTGTTTTTT. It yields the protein CASSTGTGGPNEKLFF.

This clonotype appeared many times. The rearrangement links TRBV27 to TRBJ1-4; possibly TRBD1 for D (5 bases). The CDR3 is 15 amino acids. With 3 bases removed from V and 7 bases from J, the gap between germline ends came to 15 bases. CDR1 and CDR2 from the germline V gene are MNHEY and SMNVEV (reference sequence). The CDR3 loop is CASSFRDAGGEKLFF. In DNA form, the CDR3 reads TGTGCCAGCAGTTTTCGGGACGCCGGGGGTGAAAAACTGTTTTTT. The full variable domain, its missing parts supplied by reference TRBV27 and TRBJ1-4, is EAQVTQNPRYLITVTGKKLTVTCSQNMNHEYMSWYRQDPGLGLRQIYYSMNVEVTDKGDVPEGYKVSRKEKRNFPLILESPSPNQTSLYFCASSFRDAGGEKLFFGSGTQLSVL.

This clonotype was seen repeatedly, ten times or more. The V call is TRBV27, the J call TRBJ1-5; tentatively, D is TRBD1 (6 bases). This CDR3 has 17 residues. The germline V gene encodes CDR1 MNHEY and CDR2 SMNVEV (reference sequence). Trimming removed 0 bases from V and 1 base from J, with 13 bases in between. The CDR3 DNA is TGTGCCAGCAGTTTATCGATTGGGCAGGGGAGCAATCAGCCCCAGCATTTT. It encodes CASSLSIGQGSNQPQHF.